These 14 T cell receptor beta chains originate from one sample sequenced in a study of T cells after yellow fever vaccination. MiXCR was run by TCRdb on the 5' RACE reads, yielding one entry per CDR3 protein. The sample records roughly 300,000 distinct CDR3 sequences, about 8.3% being singletons. Sequencing used PBMCs, obtained around 45 days after the first yellow fever vaccination. The receptor source for this set is a man aged 18 to 29 who received the YFV17D yellow fever vaccine.

The chain employs TRBV3-1 and TRBJ1-5; tentatively, D is TRBD1 (6 bases). The CDR3 loop spans 16 amino acids. V dropped 4 bases and J dropped 1 base, with 14 bases sitting between them. Germline V gene lookup returns CDR1 LGHDT and CDR2 YNNKEL (reference sequence). The CDR3 DNA reads as TGTGCCAGCAGCCTCGGACAGAGCACCAGCAATCAGCCCCAGCATTTT. Its protein product is CASSLGQSTSNQPQHF. Supplemented by reference TRBV3-1 and TRBJ1-5, the full variable domain reads DTAVSQTPKYLVTQMGNDKSIKCEQNLGHDTMYWYKQDSKKFLKIMFSYNNKELIINETVPNRFSPKSPDKAHLNLHINSLELGDSAVYFCASSLGQSTSNQPQHFGDGTRLSIL.

The V gene is TRBV7-3, the J gene TRBJ2-3, with TRBD2 identical over 12 bases. CDR1 is SGHTA and CDR2 is FQGTGA in the germline V gene. V shed 5 bases and J 8 bases; nucleotides not matched to a gene: 8. This CDR3 region has 15 residues. The CDR3 loop reads CASSPTSGGSSTQYF. CDR3 coding DNA: TGTGCCAGCAGCCCAACTAGCGGGGGGTCGAGTACGCAGTATTTT. Complete variable domain (other parts from reference TRBV7-3 and TRBJ2-3): GAGVSQTPSNKVTEKGKYVELRCDPISGHTALYWYRQSLGQGPEFLIYFQGTGAADDSGLPNDRFFAVRPEGSVSTLKIQRTERGDSAVYLCASSPTSGGSSTQYFGPGTRLTVL.

This clonotype has just a few counts. V gene TRBV6-1 combines with J gene TRBJ1-4; D perhaps matches TRBD1 (5 bases). This CDR3 comprises 12 residues. V was pared by 2 bases and J by 13 bases, with 11 bases between. The germline V gene has CDR1 MNHNS and CDR2 SASEGT. CDR3 sequence: CASSETGRGLFF. The CDR3, as DNA: TGTGCCAGCAGTGAAACCGGGAGGGGACTGTTTTTT.

Here the CDR3 reads CASRRDRGYSGANVLTF. CDR3 bases: TGTGCCAGTCGCCGTGACAGGGGGTATTCTGGGGCCAACGTCCTGACTTTC. The chain uses TRBV28 and TRBJ2-6; 9 positions agree with TRBD1. The CDR3 is 17 residues long. V was clipped by 9 bases and J by 1 base; unmatched bases: 10. Germline values: CDR1 MDHEN, CDR2 SYDVKM.

This chain joins TRBV6-2 or TRBV6-3 and TRBJ1-1, with 11 bases identical to TRBD1. V lost 0 bases to trimming and J lost 4 bases; unmatched junction nucleotides: 4. Germline V gene sequence: CDR1 MNHEY, CDR2 SVGEGT. This CDR3 region has 16 residues. In DNA, the CDR3 is TGTGCCAGCAGTTACTCATCCGGGACAGGGGGCACTGAAGCTTTCTTT. It codes for CASSYSSGTGGTEAFF.

This clonotype showed up just a few times. J is TRBJ2-1 and V is TRBV9; 11 positions agree with TRBD1. This CDR3 region has 15 residues. From germline, CDR1 is SGDLS and CDR2 YYNGEE. The ends lost 4 bases at V and 6 bases at J; junction bases unmatched: 6. DNA of the CDR3: TGTGCCAGCAGCCCCGCCGGGACAGGGGGCAATGAGCAGTTCTTC. Translating it yields CASSPAGTGGNEQFF.

This clonotype occurred many times. The CDR3 loop is CASSARGTDTQYF. For the CDR3, the DNA is TGTGCCAGCAGCGCACGGGGCACAGATACGCAGTATTTT. The rearrangement links TRBV7-3 to TRBJ2-3, with D uncertain. The germline V gene encodes CDR1 SGHTA and CDR2 FQGTGA. V was trimmed by 5 bases and J by 1 base, leaving 7 bases between them. The CDR3 extends over 13 amino acids. Variable domain in full (rest from reference TRBV7-3 and TRBJ2-3): GAGVSQTPSNKVTEKGKYVELRCDPISGHTALYWYRQSLGQGPEFLIYFQGTGAADDSGLPNDRFFAVRPEGSVSTLKIQRTERGDSAVYLCASSARGTDTQYFGPGTRLTVL.

The V call is TRBV12-3 or TRBV12-4, the J call TRBJ2-7; no definite D call. The CDR3 runs 13 residues. The V and J ends lost 5 bases and 1 base respectively, with 9 bases between them. CDR3 coding DNA: TGTGCCAGCAGTCACGGGTTATCCTACGAGCAGTACGTC. Protein product: CASSHGLSYEQYV.

The sample holds many counts of this clonotype. V gene TRBV7-9 combines with J gene TRBJ2-3; D perhaps matches TRBD2 (6 bases). The germline V gene has CDR1 SEHNR and CDR2 FQNEAQ (reference sequence). The CDR3 spans 15 residues. Trimming took 4 bases from V and 0 from J, leaving 11 bases between them. The chain's CDR3 is CASSSLAESTDTQYF. In DNA form, the CDR3 reads TGTGCCAGCAGCTCATTAGCGGAGAGCACAGATACGCAGTATTTT.

The sample holds a few counts of this clonotype. The chain recombines TRBV29-1 with TRBJ2-3, with 10 positions matching TRBD2. The CDR3 has 14 amino acids. With V trimmed by 7 bases and J by 2 bases, 6 bases remained unmatched. Germline values: CDR1 SQVTM, CDR2 ANQGSEA. CDR3 protein: CSGSSGGTTDTQYF. CDR3 in DNA: TGCAGCGGAAGTAGCGGGGGGACCACAGATACGCAGTATTTT.

CDR3 sequence reads: CASTTKRGFYEQYF. The CDR3 DNA reads TGTGCCAGCACCACGAAAAGGGGGTTCTACGAGCAGTACTTC. The chain carries TRBV11-2 and TRBJ2-7; D is perhaps TRBD1 (6 bases). Trimming stripped 7 bases from V and 3 bases from J, with 16 bases between. Germline V lookup: CDR1 SGHAT, CDR2 FQNNGV. CDR3 length: 14 residues.

In regard to this clonotype: One end of the junction fails to match germline, which may point to a read error. The chain is built from TRBV12-5 and TRBJ1-1; D remains ambiguous. CDR1 and CDR2 (germline): LGHNT, FRNRAP. This CDR3 is 14 amino acids long. The CDR3, as DNA: TGTGCTAGTGGTCCCAGAGGCCTCAACACTGAAGATTTCTTT. Translation: CASGPRGLNTEDFF.

This clonotype turned up a few times. The V call is TRBV7-2, the J call TRBJ2-1; TRBD2 agrees at 8 bases. This CDR3 comprises 15 residues. The ends lost 3 bases at V and 6 bases at J; junction bases unmatched: 7. Germline assignment: CDR1 SGHTA and CDR2 FQGNSA. CDR3 region: CASSFGLARSNEQFF. CDR3 nucleotide sequence: TGTGCCAGCAGCTTTGGACTAGCTAGGTCCAATGAGCAGTTCTTC.

On this clonotype itself: The final CDR3 position lacks the conserved phenylalanine or tryptophan, pointing to a likely read error. V and J are TRBV12-3 or TRBV12-4 and TRBJ1-1; D is perhaps TRBD1 (6 bases). The CDR3 loop spans 13 amino acids. Trimming stripped 6 bases from V and 7 bases from J, with 15 bases between. DNA of the CDR3: TGTGCCAGCAGCCGAGGGGGGTTCGGTGAAGCTTTCCTT. Protein sequence: CASSRGGFGEAFL.